The 30 T cell receptor beta chains listed next were all sequenced from one sample in a study of T-cell memory formation after mild COVID-19 (dated by TCRdb to 2020 to 2023). The library was generated by 5' RACE. For sequencing, an Illumina NovaSeq 6000 was employed. TCRdb itself trimmed the public reads at Q25 with fastp, ran MiXCR and retained productive beta chains. Rows merge per CDR3 protein into single entries with the most common DNA and genes. The table for this sample lists fewer than 150,000 distinct CDR3 sequences; about 5.9% of them were counted only once. Roughly 2.2% of the sample comes from the top ten. The source material was PBMCs or a T cell subset sorted from them (not recorded which). These receptors all come from an adult woman who had mild COVID-19 (a few samples of this study predate the infection). The sample titles of this study are shuffled in the database, so cell type and time point are left out; the donor was told from shared clones.

This rearrangement joins TRBV6-2 or TRBV6-3 to TRBJ1-5; D gene uncertain. V gave up 5 bases and J gave up 1 base, with 9 bases separating them. In germline, CDR1 is MNHEY, CDR2 SVGEGT. The CDR3 runs to 14 residues. The CDR3 loop is CASSRGMSNQPQHF. The CDR3 nucleotides are TGTGCCAGCAGTCGAGGTATGAGCAATCAGCCCCAGCATTTT.

This sequence joins TRBV12-3 or TRBV12-4 and TRBJ1-1; TRBD1 might be the D (5 bases). V lost 6 bases and J lost 4, with 15 bases in between. The CDR3 sequence is 14 residues long. CDR3 amino acids: CASRPGHGGTEAFF. The CDR3, as DNA: TGTGCCAGCAGACCGGGCCATGGGGGCACTGAAGCTTTCTTT.

CDR3 in DNA: TGTGCCAGCAGGGGAGAGGGGTCCTACAATGAGCAGTTCTTC. This gives the protein CASRGEGSYNEQFF. The genes are TRBV2 and TRBJ2-1; either TRBD1 or TRBD2 may fit D (5 bases each). Deletions cut 6 bases from V and 1 base from J, with 10 bases between. CDR1 and CDR2 from the germline V gene are SNHLY and FYNNEI. The CDR3 runs 14 residues.

Ten or more counts support this clonotype. The CDR3 loop reads CASSTGSVLDTQYF. CDR3 DNA sequence: TGCGCCAGCAGCACAGGGTCAGTTTTAGATACGCAGTATTTT. The chain couples TRBV4-1 to TRBJ2-3, with D possibly TRBD1 on 6 matching bases. CDR3 length equals 14 residues. CDR1 and CDR2 from the germline V gene are MGHRA and YSYEKL. V was pared by 5 bases and J by 5 bases, with 14 bases between.

J is TRBJ2-7 and V is TRBV21-1; TRBD2 reflects the table's D call only, with no check against the DNA. TRBV21-1 is flagged as a pseudogene. This CDR3 is 18 amino acids long. The CDR3 DNA sequence: TGTGCCAGCAGCACGAACGACGTCCGGCTAGGACTAGCGGAAAGGAAGTACTTC. Its protein is CASSTNDVRLGLAERKYF.

In its sample, this clonotype was seen many times. V gene TRBV20-1 combines with J gene TRBJ1-2, with TRBD1 as a possible D gene (6 bases). CDR1 and CDR2 from the germline V gene are DFQATT and SNEGSKA (reference sequence). The V end lost 0 bases, the J end lost 4 bases, and 12 bases lay between the germline ends. The CDR3 consists of 14 residues. The CDR3 DNA follows: TGCAGTGCTAGAGATATCACAGGGACCTATGGCTACACCTTC. Amino acids: CSARDITGTYGYTF.

This chain joins TRBV6-5 and TRBJ1-1; possibly TRBD1 for D (5 bases). CDR3 length: 14 residues. V lost 6 bases, J lost 0 bases, and 11 bases lay in between. Germline CDR1 and CDR2: MNHEY and SVGAGI. The CDR3 DNA reads TGTGCCAGCAGCTCCTCAGGGATGAACACTGAAGCTTTCTTT. It codes for CASSSSGMNTEAFF.

The chain carries TRBV29-1 and TRBJ2-1, with D uncertain. This CDR3 has 11 residues. V dropped 2 bases and J dropped 5 bases, with 4 bases sitting between them. Per germline, CDR1 SQVTM and CDR2 ANQGSEA. DNA for the CDR3: TGCAGCGTTGAACGAAACAATGAGCAGTTCTTC. Its translation is CSVERNNEQFF.

The chain carries TRBV12-3 or TRBV12-4 and TRBJ2-3; 7 nucleotides line up with TRBD2. This CDR3 spans 15 amino acids. J lost 6 bases, V lost 3 bases, and 9 bases had no gene match. CDR3 sequence reads: CASSFGGYSGDTQYF. The CDR3 bases are TGTGCCAGCAGTTTTGGGGGATATAGCGGGGATACGCAGTATTTT.

This clonotype was detected only a few times. This chain uses TRBV30 with TRBJ1-2; TRBD1 matches 8 bases. This CDR3 has 14 amino acids. CDR1 and CDR2 from the germline V gene are GTSNPN and SVGIG (reference sequence). The V segment lost 3 bases and the J segment 7 bases; nucleotides outside the gene matches: 10. CDR3 sequence: CAWSRTGLLSGYTF. The CDR3 DNA follows: TGTGCCTGGAGCCGGACAGGGCTCCTTTCTGGCTACACCTTC.

A few counts support this clonotype. This chain links TRBV20-1 with TRBJ2-1; possible D gene TRBD2, 5 bases. V was trimmed by 7 bases and J by 3 bases, leaving 16 bases between them. The CDR3 is 14 amino acids. CDR1 and CDR2 from the germline V gene are DFQATT and SNEGSKA (reference sequence). CDR3 DNA: TGCAGTGGTAGGAGAAGCGGAAACTACAATGAGCAGTTCTTC. Amino acid sequence: CSGRRSGNYNEQFF.

In this sample, this clonotype turned up many times. V is TRBV12-3 or TRBV12-4 and J is TRBJ2-1; 9 bases match TRBD2. The CDR3 extends over 15 amino acids. Trimming at V came to 4 bases and at J to 3 bases, leaving 4 bases not matched to a gene. The CDR3 here is CASSWLAGLYNEQFF. The CDR3 nucleotides are TGTGCCAGCAGTTGGCTAGCGGGACTCTACAATGAGCAGTTCTTC.

This clonotype was observed at least ten times. The J gene is TRBJ2-2, the V gene TRBV7-8; no definite D call. Per the germline V gene, CDR1 is SGHVS and CDR2 is FQNEAQ. This CDR3 is 12 amino acids long. Trimming stripped 3 bases from V and 4 bases from J, with 3 bases between. The CDR3 DNA reads TGTGCCAGCAGCTTGTCCACCGGGGAGCTGTTTTTT. This translates into CASSLSTGELFF.

This clonotype was observed at least ten times. The rearrangement links TRBV7-9 to TRBJ2-1; D unresolved. CDR3 length equals 13 residues. V lost 0 bases and J 5 bases, leaving 5 bases between the germline ends. Germline V gene lookup returns CDR1 SEHNR and CDR2 FQNEAQ (reference sequence). CDR3 bases: TGTGCCAGCAGCTTAGCAGGGAACAATGAGCAGTTCTTC. Residues: CASSLAGNNEQFF.

This clonotype has ten or more counts. This rearrangement joins TRBV5-1 to TRBJ2-1; 9 positions agree with TRBD1. The CDR3 length is 15 residues. Germline V CDR1 and CDR2: SGHRS, YFSETQ. J lost 6 bases, V lost 4 bases, and 8 bases had no gene match. In DNA, the CDR3 is TGCGCCAGCAGCCAGGACAGGGGTTCTCGCAATGAGCAGTTCTTC. Protein sequence: CASSQDRGSRNEQFF.

The chain recombines TRBV7-6 with TRBJ1-1; 10 bases map to TRBD1. The CDR3 has 15 residues. The germline gives CDR1 SGHVS, CDR2 FNYEAQ. After removal of 2 bases from V and 5 bases from J, the junction contained 5 bases not matched to a gene. CDR3 sequence (DNA): TGTGCCAGCAGCTTACGGACAGGGGGAGGGACTGAAGCTTTCTTT. This translates into CASSLRTGGGTEAFF.

This clonotype showed up many times. CDR3: CASSVAPIRGQFF. The CDR3 DNA is TGTGCCAGCAGCGTAGCCCCTATCCGGGGCCAGTTCTTC. The chain couples TRBV6-5 to TRBJ2-1, with D tentatively TRBD1 or TRBD2 (5 bases each). Trimming pared 6 bases from V and 13 bases from J, leaving 19 bases between. This CDR3 comprises 13 residues. Germline lookup yields CDR1 MNHEY and CDR2 SVGAGI.

This sequence joins TRBV12-3 or TRBV12-4 and TRBJ1-3; a weak D match, TRBD1 (5 bases). The CDR3 loop spans 15 amino acids. Between the trimmed V and J ends, which lost 3 bases and 3 bases, there was a span of 12 bases. The CDR3 DNA is TGTGCCAGCAGTTTGGCAGGGCCTATTGGAAACACCATATATTTT. It codes for CASSLAGPIGNTIYF.

This rearrangement joins TRBV7-9 to TRBJ1-2, with TRBD1 identical over 8 bases. This CDR3 has 14 residues. Unmatched junction bases numbered 9, after V lost 8 bases and J lost 4 bases. Germline V gene data show CDR1 as SEHNR and CDR2 as FQNEAQ (reference sequence). CDR3 coding DNA: TGTGCCAGCCAACCAGGGGGCGGGAGCTATGGCTACACCTTC. This encodes CASQPGGGSYGYTF. Together with reference TRBV7-9 and TRBJ1-2, the CDR3 gives the full variable domain: DTGVSQNPRHKITKRGQNVTFRCDPISEHNRLYWYRQTLGQGPEFLTYFQNEAQLEKSRLLSDRFSAERPKGSFSTLEIQRTEQGDSAMYLCASQPGGGSYGYTFGSGTRLTVV.

The chain links TRBV4-2 to TRBJ2-5; possibly TRBD1 for D (5 bases). CDR1 is LGHNA and CDR2 is YNFKEQ in the germline V gene. This CDR3 has 16 residues. V lost 2 bases, J lost 6 bases, and 19 bases lay in between. CDR3 loop: CASSQSQGQLEKTQYF. DNA for the CDR3: TGTGCCAGCAGCCAATCCCAGGGTCAGTTGGAAAAGACCCAGTACTTC.

The chain recombines TRBV12-3 or TRBV12-4 with TRBJ1-5, with 7 bases aligning to TRBD1. The CDR3 length is 15 residues. Trimming removed 6 bases from V and 0 bases from J; junction bases left unmatched: 5. In nucleotides, the CDR3 is TGTGCCAGCAGGGGGAACAGGGGTAGCAATCAGCCCCAGCATTTT. Amino acids: CASRGNRGSNQPQHF.

There are many counts of this clonotype. The chain couples TRBV15 to TRBJ2-1; 11 bases are shared with TRBD2. V lost 3 bases and J lost 6; bases outside the gene matches: 10. Germline assignment: CDR1 LNHNV and CDR2 YYDKDF (reference sequence). The CDR3 consists of 17 residues. The CDR3 here is CATSRDHTSGSVNEQFF. DNA for the CDR3: TGTGCCACCAGCAGGGACCATACTAGCGGGAGTGTCAATGAGCAGTTCTTC.

This sequence joins TRBV5-1 and TRBJ2-5; TRBD1 matches 8 bases. J lost 4 bases, V lost 0 bases, and 5 bases had no gene match. The CDR3 is 15 residues long. From germline, CDR1 is SGHRS and CDR2 YFSETQ. CDR3 DNA sequence: TGCGCCAGCAGCTTGGGGACAGGGACCCCAGAGACCCAGTACTTC. Translated, it gives CASSLGTGTPETQYF.

The sample holds a few counts of this clonotype. The CDR3 protein is CAWSVRPYGYTF. The DNA of the CDR3 is TGTGCCTGGAGTGTTCGTCCTTATGGCTACACCTTC. This sequence joins TRBV30 and TRBJ1-2, with D unclear. Between the trimmed V and J ends, which lost 0 bases and 5 bases, there was a span of 7 bases. Per the germline V gene, CDR1 is GTSNPN and CDR2 is SVGIG (reference sequence). This CDR3 is 12 amino acids long.

This clonotype was observed at least ten times. This sequence joins TRBV5-4 and TRBJ2-2; D might be TRBD1 or TRBD2, each matching 5 bases. Per germline, CDR1 SGHNT and CDR2 YYREEE (reference sequence). The CDR3 loop spans 16 amino acids. V was shortened by 0 bases and J by 0 bases, with 9 bases between the two germline ends. This CDR3 reads CASSLDGGTNTGELFF. Written as DNA, the CDR3 is TGTGCCAGCAGCTTGGATGGGGGAACGAACACCGGGGAGCTGTTTTTT. Based on the CDR3 plus reference TRBV5-4 and TRBJ2-2, the full variable domain is ETGVTQSPTHLIKTRGQQVTLRCSSQSGHNTVSWYQQALGQGPQFIFQYYREEENGRGNFPPRFSGLQFPNYSSELNVNALELDDSALYLCASSLDGGTNTGELFFGEGSRLTVL.

CDR3 sequence: CASSQARQGGNEKLFF. CDR3 in DNA: TGCGCCAGCAGCCAAGCCAGACAGGGAGGGAATGAAAAACTGTTTTTT. V usage is TRBV4-3 and J usage is TRBJ1-4, with 7 nucleotides matching TRBD1. The CDR3 covers 16 residues. Germline trimming cut 1 base from V and 5 bases from J; bases unmatched to any gene: 7. Germline-derived CDR1 and CDR2 are LGHNA and YSLEER.

This clonotype was seen repeatedly, ten times or more. The V and J genes are TRBV12-3 or TRBV12-4 and TRBJ2-5; perhaps TRBD1 as D (5 bases). Trimming took 2 bases from V and 2 from J, leaving 9 bases between them. The CDR3 is 14 amino acids. The CDR3 is CASSLTGPQETQYF. The DNA of the CDR3 is TGTGCCAGCAGTTTAACAGGCCCTCAAGAGACCCAGTACTTC.

The table lists this clonotype with a few counts. The chain combines TRBV9 with TRBJ2-2, with D unresolved. CDR1 SGDLS and CDR2 YYNGEE come from the germline V gene. V lost 0 bases to trimming and J lost 1 base, with 7 bases between them. This CDR3 has 15 residues. The CDR3 region has the DNA TGTGCCAGCAGCGTAGGAACAGTGAACACCGGGGAGCTGTTTTTT. This encodes CASSVGTVNTGELFF.

This clonotype was counted between two and nine times. The chain carries TRBV7-3 and TRBJ1-1; D uncertain. Germline values: CDR1 SGHTA, CDR2 FQGTGA. The CDR3 is 13 residues long. The V and J ends lost 2 bases and 4 bases respectively, with 8 bases between them. CDR3 sequence: CASSLGLGTEAFF. CDR3 in DNA: TGTGCCAGCAGCTTAGGCCTAGGCACTGAAGCTTTCTTT.

This clonotype was counted many times. This chain uses TRBV4-2 with TRBJ2-5, with 8 bases identical to TRBD2. CDR1 and CDR2 from the germline V gene are LGHNA and YNFKEQ. This CDR3 spans 14 amino acids. J lost 3 bases, V lost 3 bases, and 3 bases had no gene match. CDR3 protein: CASSQGLGEETQYF. The CDR3 DNA reads TGTGCCAGCAGCCAGGGACTAGGGGAAGAGACCCAGTACTTC.